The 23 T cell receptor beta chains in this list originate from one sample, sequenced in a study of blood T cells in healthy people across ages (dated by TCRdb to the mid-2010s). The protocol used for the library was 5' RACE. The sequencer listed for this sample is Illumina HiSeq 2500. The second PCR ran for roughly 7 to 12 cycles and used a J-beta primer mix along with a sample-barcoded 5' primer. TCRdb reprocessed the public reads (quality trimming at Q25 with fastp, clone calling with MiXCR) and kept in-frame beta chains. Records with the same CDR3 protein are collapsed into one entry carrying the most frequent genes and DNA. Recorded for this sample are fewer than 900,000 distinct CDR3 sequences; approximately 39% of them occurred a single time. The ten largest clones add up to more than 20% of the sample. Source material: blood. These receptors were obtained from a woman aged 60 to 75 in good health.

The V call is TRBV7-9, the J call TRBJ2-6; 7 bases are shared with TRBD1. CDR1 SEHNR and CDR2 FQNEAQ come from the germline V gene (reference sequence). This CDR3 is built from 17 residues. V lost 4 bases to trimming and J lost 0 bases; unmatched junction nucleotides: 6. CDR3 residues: CASSYRDSYSGANVLTF. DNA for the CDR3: TGTGCCAGCAGCTACCGGGACAGTTACTCTGGGGCCAACGTCCTGACTTTC.

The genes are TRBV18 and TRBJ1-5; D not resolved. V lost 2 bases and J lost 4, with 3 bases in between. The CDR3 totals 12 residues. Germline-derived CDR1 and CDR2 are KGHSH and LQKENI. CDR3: CASSPDNQPQHF. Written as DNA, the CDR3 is TGTGCCAGCTCACCAGATAATCAGCCCCAGCATTTT. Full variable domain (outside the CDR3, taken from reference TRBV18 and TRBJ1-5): NAGVMQNPRHLVRRRGQEARLRCSPMKGHSHVYWYRQLPEEGLKFMVYLQKENIIDESGMPKERFSAEFPKEGPSILRIQQVVRGDSAAYFCASSPDNQPQHFGDGTRLSIL.

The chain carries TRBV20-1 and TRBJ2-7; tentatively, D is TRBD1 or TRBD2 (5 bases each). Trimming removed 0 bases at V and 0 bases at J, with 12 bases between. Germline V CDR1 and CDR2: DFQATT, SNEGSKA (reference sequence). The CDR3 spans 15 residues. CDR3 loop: CSARDPEGYSYEQYF. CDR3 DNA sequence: TGCAGTGCTAGAGATCCTGAGGGGTACTCCTACGAGCAGTACTTC.

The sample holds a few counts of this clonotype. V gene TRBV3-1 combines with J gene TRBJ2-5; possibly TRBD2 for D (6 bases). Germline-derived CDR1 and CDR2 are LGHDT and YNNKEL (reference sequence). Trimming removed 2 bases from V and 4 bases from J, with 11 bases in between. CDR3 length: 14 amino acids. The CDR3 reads CASSQMSSGETQYF. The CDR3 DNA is TGTGCCAGCAGCCAAATGAGTAGCGGAGAGACCCAGTACTTC.

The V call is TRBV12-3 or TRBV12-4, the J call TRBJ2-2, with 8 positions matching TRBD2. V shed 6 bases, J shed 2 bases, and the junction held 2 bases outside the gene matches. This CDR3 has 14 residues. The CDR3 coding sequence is TGTGCCAGCAGGACTAGCGCTAACACCGGGGAGCTGTTTTTT. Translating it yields CASRTSANTGELFF.

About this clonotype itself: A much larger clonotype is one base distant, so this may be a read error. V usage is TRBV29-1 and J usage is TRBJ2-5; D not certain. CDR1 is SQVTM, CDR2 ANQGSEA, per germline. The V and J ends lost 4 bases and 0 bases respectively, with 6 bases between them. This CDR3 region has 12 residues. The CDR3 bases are TGCAGCGTTGTGGGGTACCAAGAGACCCAGTACTTC. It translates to CSVVGYQETQYF.

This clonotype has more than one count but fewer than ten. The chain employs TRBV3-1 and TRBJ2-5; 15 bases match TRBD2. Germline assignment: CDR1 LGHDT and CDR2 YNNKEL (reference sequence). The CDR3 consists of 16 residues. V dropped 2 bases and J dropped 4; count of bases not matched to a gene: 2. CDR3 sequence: CASSQPGLAGGETQYF. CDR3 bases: TGTGCCAGCAGCCAACCGGGACTAGCGGGAGGAGAGACCCAGTACTTC.

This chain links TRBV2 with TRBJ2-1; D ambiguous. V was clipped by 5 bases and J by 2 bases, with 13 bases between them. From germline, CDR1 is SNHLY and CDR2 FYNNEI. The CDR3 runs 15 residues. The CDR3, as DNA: TGTGCCAGCAGTAAAACGACTGGAACCTACAATGAGCAGTTCTTC. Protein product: CASSKTTGTYNEQFF.

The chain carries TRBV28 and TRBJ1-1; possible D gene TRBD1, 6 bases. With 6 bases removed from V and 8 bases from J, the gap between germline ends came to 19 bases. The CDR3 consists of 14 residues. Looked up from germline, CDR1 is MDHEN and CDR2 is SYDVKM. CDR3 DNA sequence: TGTGCCAGCAGCCCTGCGGGGGCGGTTCTCGAAGCTTTCTTT. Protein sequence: CASSPAGAVLEAFF.

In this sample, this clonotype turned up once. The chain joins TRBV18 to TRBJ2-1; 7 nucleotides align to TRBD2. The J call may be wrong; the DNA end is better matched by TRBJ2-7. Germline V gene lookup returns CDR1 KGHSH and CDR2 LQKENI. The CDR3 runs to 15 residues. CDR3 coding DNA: TGTGCCAGCTCACCAGGTGGCGGGAGCCTCTATGAGCAGTACTTC. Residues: CASSPGGGSLYEQYF.

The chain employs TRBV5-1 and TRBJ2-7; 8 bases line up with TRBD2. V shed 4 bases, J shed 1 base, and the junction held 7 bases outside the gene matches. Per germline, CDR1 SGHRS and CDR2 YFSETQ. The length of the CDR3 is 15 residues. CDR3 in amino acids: CASSISSGPSYEQYF. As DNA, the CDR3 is TGCGCCAGCAGCATCTCTAGCGGGCCGTCCTACGAGCAGTACTTC.

The CDR3 sequence: CASSSAGPPGTQYF. The CDR3 nucleotides read TGTGCCAGCTCCTCGGCGGGGCCTCCGGGTACGCAGTATTTT. The chain combines TRBV6-5 with TRBJ2-3, with D possibly TRBD2 on 6 matching bases. The germline V and J ends were trimmed by 8 bases and 8 bases, with 20 bases remaining between them. This CDR3 spans 14 amino acids. CDR1 and CDR2 from the germline V gene are MNHEY and SVGAGI.

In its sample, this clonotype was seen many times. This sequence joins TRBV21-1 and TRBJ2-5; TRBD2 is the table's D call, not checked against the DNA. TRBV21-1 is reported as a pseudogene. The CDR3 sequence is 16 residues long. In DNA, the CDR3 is TGTGCCAGCAGCAAATTCGGCCCTAGCGGAGGCGAGACCCAGTACTTC. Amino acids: CASSKFGPSGGETQYF.

The CDR3 loop is CSSSGWNTGELFF. In DNA, the CDR3 is TGCAGCTCATCCGGTTGGAACACCGGGGAGCTGTTTTTT. V gene TRBV29-1 combines with J gene TRBJ2-2, with D uncertain. The germline CDR1 and CDR2 sequences are SQVTM and ANQGSEA. The CDR3 is 13 amino acids. Trimming stripped 8 bases from V and 1 base from J, with 11 bases between.

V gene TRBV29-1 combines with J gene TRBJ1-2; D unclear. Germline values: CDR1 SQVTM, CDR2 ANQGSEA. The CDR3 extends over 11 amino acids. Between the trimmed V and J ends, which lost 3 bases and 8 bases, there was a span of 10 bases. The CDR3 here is CSVDLGFGYTF. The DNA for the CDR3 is TGCAGCGTTGATCTAGGGTTCGGCTACACCTTC.

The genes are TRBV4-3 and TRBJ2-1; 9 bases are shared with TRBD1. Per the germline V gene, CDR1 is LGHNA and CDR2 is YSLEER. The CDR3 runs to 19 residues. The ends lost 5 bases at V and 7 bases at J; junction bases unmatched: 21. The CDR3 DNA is TGCGCCAGCAGCTACTACAGGGGGCCAATATCAAGGTGGTGGAATGAGCAGTTCTTC. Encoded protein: CASSYYRGPISRWWNEQFF.

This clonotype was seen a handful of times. The CDR3 spells CAISSNSGRDSYEQYF. In nucleotides, the CDR3 is TGTGCCATCAGTTCGAATAGCGGGAGGGATTCGTACGAGCAGTACTTC. The rearrangement links TRBV10-3 to TRBJ2-7; 11 positions match TRBD2. The CDR3 is made up of 16 amino acids. V lost 5 bases, J lost 4 bases, and 10 bases stayed unmatched. The germline V gene has CDR1 ENHRY and CDR2 SYGVKD.

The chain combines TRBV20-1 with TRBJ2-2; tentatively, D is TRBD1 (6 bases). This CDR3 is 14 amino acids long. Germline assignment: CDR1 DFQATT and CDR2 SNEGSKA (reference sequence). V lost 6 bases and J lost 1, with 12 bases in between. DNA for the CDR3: TGCAGTGCCTCCGGGACACTGAACACCGGGGAGCTGTTTTTT. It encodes CSASGTLNTGELFF.

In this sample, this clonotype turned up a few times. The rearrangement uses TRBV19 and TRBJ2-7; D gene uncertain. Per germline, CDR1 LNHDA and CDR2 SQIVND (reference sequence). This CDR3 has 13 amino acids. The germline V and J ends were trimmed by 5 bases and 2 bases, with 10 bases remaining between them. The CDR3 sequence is CASSPWQTYEQYF. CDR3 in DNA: TGTGCCAGTAGTCCTTGGCAGACCTACGAGCAGTACTTC.

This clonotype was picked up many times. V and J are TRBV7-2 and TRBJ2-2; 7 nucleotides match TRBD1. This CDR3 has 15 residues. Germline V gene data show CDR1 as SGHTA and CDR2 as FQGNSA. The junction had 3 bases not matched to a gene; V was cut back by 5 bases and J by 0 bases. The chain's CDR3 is CASSLGGANTGELFF. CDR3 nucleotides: TGTGCCAGCAGCCTAGGGGGCGCGAACACCGGGGAGCTGTTTTTT.

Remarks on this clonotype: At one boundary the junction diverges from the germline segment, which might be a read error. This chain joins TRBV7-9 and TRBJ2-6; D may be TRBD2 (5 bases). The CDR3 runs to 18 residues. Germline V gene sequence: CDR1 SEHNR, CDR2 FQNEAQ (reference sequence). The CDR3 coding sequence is TGTGCCAGCAGTTATTCCCCAGGAGGTTCCTCTTGGGCCAACGTCCTGACTTTC. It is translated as CASSYSPGGSSWANVLTF.

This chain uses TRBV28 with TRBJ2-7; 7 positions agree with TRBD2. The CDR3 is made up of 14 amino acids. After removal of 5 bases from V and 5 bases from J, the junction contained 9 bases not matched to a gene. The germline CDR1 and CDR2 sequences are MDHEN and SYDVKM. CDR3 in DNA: TGTGCCAGCAGTCCCTGGGGGGGGGTCGACGAGCAGTACTTC. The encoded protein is CASSPWGGVDEQYF.

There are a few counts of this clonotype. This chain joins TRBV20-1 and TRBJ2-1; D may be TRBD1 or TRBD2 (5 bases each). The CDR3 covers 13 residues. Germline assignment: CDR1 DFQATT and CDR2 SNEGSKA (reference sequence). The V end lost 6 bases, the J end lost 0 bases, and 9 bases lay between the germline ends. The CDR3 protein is CSAAGTSYNEQFF. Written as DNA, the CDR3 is TGCAGTGCCGCCGGGACCTCCTACAATGAGCAGTTCTTC.